Sequencing of this T cell receptor (beta chain) was carried out in a study of shared clonotypes between healthy human individuals. Around 32,000 T cell genomes, or around 200 ng DNA, went into the sorted-subset replicate PCRs. Here immunoSEQ multiplex PCR was the method, and the copy in TCRdb shows in-frame clones only, minus some. The data contain some 2.3 million clones, 85% to 95% of them singletons. This CDR3 region has 14 residues. The J segment lost 6 bases and the V segment lost 10 bases, leaving 12 bases of the junction unmatched. Germline CDR1 is MNHNS and CDR2 is SASEGT. Study-wide points: Represented diversity (both genetic and exposure-history) was limited by the small number of donors.

Notes on this clone: Antigen specificity is unknown.

This receptor was obtained from a young man in good health. Some clones in this sample may be carry-over from other donors' samples. V usage is TRBV6-1 and J usage is TRBJ2-3, with 8 bases fitting TRBD1. Sequenced: naive CD4+ T cells from PBMCs. Subset here: CD45RA+ positively selected. The CDR3 is CAIRQDRVQDTQYF. As DNA, the CDR3 is TGTGCCATTAGGCAGGACAGGGTGCAGGATACGCAGTATTTT.